This T cell receptor beta chain was sequenced in a study of patients and donors after allogeneic stem cell transplantation. TCRdb passed the RT-PCR reads through MiXCR, listing each CDR3 protein once. In the table there are about a million distinct CDR3 sequences, roughly 17% of which are singletons. This CDR3 has 14 amino acids. J lost 7 bases, V lost 6 bases, and 7 bases had no gene match. The TCR originated in a human donor who was either an allogeneic HSCT recipient or a stem cell or donor lymphocyte infusion donor (not recorded which). It is not recorded whose cells these are; they may come from a transplant donor. The chain combines TRBV12-3 or TRBV12-4 with TRBJ2-1; 9 bases agree with TRBD1. The sequenced sample consisted of blood, either unsorted or a sorted T cell fraction (not recorded which). The CDR3 nucleotides read TGTGCCAGCAGCCCCCACGGACAGGGGAATGAGCAGTTCTTC. This codes for CASSPHGQGNEQFF.